The next 17 T cell receptor beta chains were all read from a single sample in a study of T-cell memory formation after mild COVID-19. TCRdb reprocessed the 5' RACE reads via MiXCR and lists one record per CDR3 protein. Of about 240,000 distinct CDR3 sequences in the sample, 7.5% to 10% were seen once. Specimen: PBMCs or a T cell subset sorted from them (not recorded which). The source is a man younger than 35 who had mild COVID-19 (a few samples of this study predate the infection). Cell type and time point are not known.

A few counts support this clonotype. This rearrangement joins TRBV7-2 to TRBJ2-2; 9 bases line up with TRBD2. CDR1 SGHTA and CDR2 FQGNSA come from the germline V gene. The CDR3 length is 14 residues. J was trimmed by 6 bases and V by 8 bases; bases with no gene match: 7. Written as DNA, the CDR3 is TGTGCCAGCCAACGCGGGGGGGCCGCCGGGGAGCTGTTTTTT. Translation: CASQRGGAAGELFF.

The chain couples TRBV5-1 to TRBJ2-7, with D uncertain. V lost 2 bases, J lost 7 bases, and 16 bases lay in between. The CDR3 has 14 residues. Germline values: CDR1 SGHRS, CDR2 YFSETQ. DNA of the CDR3: TGCGCCAGCAGCTTCCGGACCCCAGGTCGGGAGCAGTACTTC. Protein: CASSFRTPGREQYF. Combining the CDR3 with reference TRBV5-1 and TRBJ2-7 gives the whole variable domain KAGVTQTPRYLIKTRGQQVTLSCSPISGHRSVSWYQQTPGQGLQFLFEYFSETQRNKGNFPGRFSGRQFSNSRSEMNVSTLELGDSALYLCASSFRTPGREQYFGPGTRLTVT.

The sample holds a few counts of this clonotype. The chain couples TRBV11-2 to TRBJ2-7; the D is unclear. The CDR3 extends over 14 amino acids. V lost 1 base and J 0 bases, leaving 7 bases between the germline ends. CDR1 and CDR2 from the germline V gene are SGHAT and FQNNGV. The CDR3 nucleotides are TGTGCCAGCAGCTTAGTTGTAAGCTCCTACGAGCAGTACTTC. It yields the protein CASSLVVSSYEQYF.

The CDR3 coding sequence is TGCAGTGCCCAGACCGATTATAGCAATCAGCCCCAGCATTTT. It translates to CSAQTDYSNQPQHF. This chain uses TRBV20-1 with TRBJ1-5; D ambiguous. CDR3 length: 14 residues. V lost 6 bases and J lost 0, with 12 bases in between. Germline CDR1 reads DFQATT; CDR2 reads SNEGSKA (reference sequence).

The V gene is TRBV6-2 or TRBV6-3, the J gene TRBJ2-7, with D maybe TRBD1 (6 bases). Germline V gene lookup returns CDR1 MNHEY and CDR2 SVGEGT. The CDR3 covers 14 residues. V gave up 5 bases and J gave up 5 bases, with 16 bases separating them. Here the CDR3 reads CASSSAVGGNEQYF. The CDR3 region has the DNA TGTGCCAGCAGTAGCGCCGTAGGGGGAAACGAGCAGTACTTC.

This chain joins TRBV6-6 and TRBJ1-6; D is perhaps TRBD1 (6 bases). V lost 10 bases and J lost 5, with 18 bases in between. This CDR3 is built from 15 residues. Germline values: CDR1 MNHNY, CDR2 SVGAGI (reference sequence). CDR3 bases: TGTGCCACGAGGGGGTCGTCGGGGAATAATTCACCCCTCCACTTT. Translated, it gives CATRGSSGNNSPLHF.

This clonotype has at least ten counts. J is TRBJ2-2 and V is TRBV5-1; possibly TRBD2 for D (5 bases). Germline V CDR1 and CDR2: SGHRS, YFSETQ. The V gene lost 2 bases and the J gene lost 3 bases, with 8 bases spanning the gap. CDR3 length: 14 residues. The CDR3 nucleotides are TGCGCCAGCAGCTTCGGACTTTACACCGGGGAGCTGTTTTTT. It codes for CASSFGLYTGELFF.

The table lists this clonotype with many counts. The chain employs TRBV6-5 and TRBJ1-2; TRBD1 might be the D (6 bases). Germline CDR1 and CDR2: MNHEY and SVGAGI. The CDR3 is 13 residues long. The V and J ends lost 8 bases and 3 bases respectively, with 13 bases between them. The CDR3 DNA is TGTGCCAGCTCAAATGGGGGCCACTATGGCTACACCTTC. It translates to CASSNGGHYGYTF.

The chain employs TRBV7-2 and TRBJ2-7; 10 bases agree with TRBD1. V lost 6 bases to trimming and J lost 3 bases; unmatched junction nucleotides: 8. Germline-derived CDR1 and CDR2 are SGHTA and FQGNSA. The CDR3 consists of 15 residues. The CDR3, as DNA: TGTGCCAGCAGAACTACGGGACAGGGGAGCTACGAGCAGTACTTC. This codes for CASRTTGQGSYEQYF.

This chain links TRBV4-1 with TRBJ2-5; 13 bases map to TRBD2. Trimming at V came to 1 base and at J to 1 base, leaving 6 bases not matched to a gene. The V gene's germline CDR1 is MGHRA and CDR2 YSYEKL. This CDR3 is built from 18 residues. CDR3 in DNA: TGCGCCAGCAGCCAAGGACTAGCGGGGGGCCTGGTCCAAGAGACCCAGTACTTC. Amino acid sequence: CASSQGLAGGLVQETQYF.

This sequence joins TRBV6-5 and TRBJ2-4; 10 bases agree with TRBD1. Germline-derived CDR1 and CDR2 are MNHEY and SVGAGI. The CDR3 consists of 14 residues. With 6 bases clipped from V and 6 bases from J, the junction kept 5 bases outside the gene matches. The CDR3 nucleotides read TGTGCCAGCAGACGACAGGGGGCTAGAAACATTCAGTACTTC. This sequence encodes CASRRQGARNIQYF.

The rearrangement links TRBV7-6 to TRBJ1-1; maybe TRBD1 (5 bases). Germline V gives CDR1 SGHVS, CDR2 FNYEAQ. This CDR3 has 16 residues. V was shortened by 1 base and J by 2 bases, with 14 bases between the two germline ends. CDR3 amino acids: CASSLVVGGTNTEAFF. In DNA, the CDR3 is TGTGCCAGCAGCTTAGTGGTTGGGGGAACAAACACTGAAGCTTTCTTT.

This clonotype was observed a handful of times. The chain has TRBV7-9 and TRBJ1-4; no reliable D call. This CDR3 is 13 amino acids long. The germline CDR1 and CDR2 sequences are SEHNR and FQNEAQ (reference sequence). Trimming cost V 6 bases and J 5 bases, with 10 bases left between them. CDR3 sequence (DNA): TGTGCCAGCAGTGAAGACTGGAATGAAAAACTGTTTTTT. Amino acids: CASSEDWNEKLFF. Full variable domain (rest looked up from reference TRBV7-9 and TRBJ1-4): DTGVSQNPRHKITKRGQNVTFRCDPISEHNRLYWYRQTLGQGPEFLTYFQNEAQLEKSRLLSDRFSAERPKGSFSTLEIQRTEQGDSAMYLCASSEDWNEKLFFGSGTQLSVL.

V gene TRBV11-2 combines with J gene TRBJ2-6; D is ambiguous. The length of the CDR3 is 15 residues. Germline assignment: CDR1 SGHAT and CDR2 FQNNGV. Trimming left V 5 bases short and J 4 bases short, with 12 bases between. Here the CDR3 DNA reads TGTGCCAGCAGCCTGTTTCGGCCGGGGGCCAACGTCCTGACTTTC. It encodes CASSLFRPGANVLTF.

This clonotype showed up many times. The CDR3 loop reads CASSIGFYNEQFF. The CDR3 nucleotides are TGTGCCAGTAGTATCGGATTTTACAATGAGCAGTTCTTC. The V and J genes are TRBV19 and TRBJ2-1, with D uncertain. V was cut by 3 bases and J by 4 bases, with 7 bases left in between. The CDR3 runs to 13 residues. The germline V gene has CDR1 LNHDA and CDR2 SQIVND (reference sequence).

V and J are TRBV9 and TRBJ2-1, with 11 bases matching TRBD2. This CDR3 is built from 12 residues. J was trimmed by 12 bases and V by 2 bases; bases with no gene match: 1. Germline CDR1 reads SGDLS; CDR2 reads YYNGEE. In DNA form, the CDR3 reads TGTGCCAGCAGCGTTAGCGGGGGGGTGCAGTTCTTC. It codes for CASSVSGGVQFF.

V and J are TRBV10-3 and TRBJ2-1; no clear D gene. The V gene lost 0 bases and the J gene lost 6 bases, with 9 bases spanning the gap. CDR1 and CDR2 (germline): ENHRY, SYGVKD. CDR3 length equals 14 residues. The CDR3: CAISESERPNEQFF. Here the CDR3 DNA reads TGTGCCATCAGTGAGTCTGAACGTCCCAATGAGCAGTTCTTC.